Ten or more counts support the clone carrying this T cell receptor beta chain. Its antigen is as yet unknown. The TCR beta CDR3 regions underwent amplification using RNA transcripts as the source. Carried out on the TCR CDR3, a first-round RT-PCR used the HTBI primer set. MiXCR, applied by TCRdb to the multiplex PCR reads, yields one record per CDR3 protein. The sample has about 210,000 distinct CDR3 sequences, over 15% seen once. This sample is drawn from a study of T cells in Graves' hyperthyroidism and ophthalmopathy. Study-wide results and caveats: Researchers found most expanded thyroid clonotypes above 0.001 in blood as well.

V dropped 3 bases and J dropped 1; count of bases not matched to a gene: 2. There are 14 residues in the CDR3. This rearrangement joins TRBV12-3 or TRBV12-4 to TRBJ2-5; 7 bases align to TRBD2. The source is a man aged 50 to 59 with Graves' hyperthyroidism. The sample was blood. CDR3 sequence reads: CASSLGGVQETQYF. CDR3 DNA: TGTGCCAGCAGTTTGGGAGGGGTCCAAGAGACCCAGTACTTC.